This T cell receptor beta chain was sequenced for a study of cytomegalovirus exposure and HLA in healthy donors. This CDR3 has 14 residues. Losses at the gene ends were 3 bases for V and 3 bases for J; bases not matched to a gene: 6. Germline CDR1 reads SGHDT; CDR2 reads YYEEEE. Findings and limits, study-wide: Among the CMV-associated chains, three were confirmed in vitro as specific for CMV antigens. Association of fewer than 20,000 TCR beta sequences with HLA alleles was found at 0.05 false discovery rate in a later analysis. Productive status was seen about 90% or about 30% of the time for most TCR beta V segments in an earlier analysis.

PCR employed 60 Vbeta and 13 Jbeta primers. The data were produced by immunoSEQ multiplex PCR, yet TCRdb's version contains in-frame clones alone and is incomplete. The repertoire includes roughly 200,000 clones, roughly 80% of them detected once, and 2.5% to 3% sits in the top ten. In regard to this clone: The target antigen is unknown.

The sequence was obtained from a young man in good health and CMV-seronegative. The chain recombines TRBV5-6 with TRBJ2-7; 7 nucleotides align to TRBD2. The sequencing sample was made of PBMCs. The CDR3 region has the DNA TGTGCCAGCAGCTGGGGCGGGACTATCTACGAGCAGTACTTC. Its protein product is CASSWGGTIYEQYF.